Below are 4 T cell receptor beta chains sequenced from a single sample in a study of T cell responses to AZD1222 COVID-19 vaccine. Clones were sequenced by immunoSEQ multiplex PCR, and TCRdb holds only the in-frame ones, with some missing. Altogether just over 150,000 clones are present, 87% being singletons, with the ten largest covering about 8.9%. The sequencing used peripheral blood, collected 28 days after the second AZD1222 dose. Receptors originate from an adult who received the AZD1222 COVID-19 vaccine.

This clone was recorded a few times. The V gene is TRBV9, the J gene TRBJ2-5; unclear D gene. V was cut by 0 bases and J by 11 bases, with 14 bases left in between. Germline V gene lookup returns CDR1 SGDLS and CDR2 YYNGEE. This CDR3 contains 13 residues. The DNA for the CDR3 is TGTGCCAGCAGCGTAGAGGGTCAGCGACCACAGTACTTC. Translated: CASSVEGQRPQYF.

The V and J genes are TRBV6-2 or TRBV6-3 and TRBJ1-2; D gene unclear. The CDR3 loop spans 19 amino acids. With 2 bases removed from V and 1 base from J, the gap between germline ends came to 23 bases. Germline-derived CDR1 and CDR2 are MNHEY and SVGEGT. DNA for the CDR3: TGTGCCAGCAGTTACCCAAACTTGATCAACCCCGGAGGTAACTATGGCTACACCTTC. This encodes CASSYPNLINPGGNYGYTF.

The CDR3 nucleotides are TGTGCCAGCTCACCACGGACCGGAGGGCGGGAGACAGGTGAGCAGTTCTTC. Translating it yields CASSPRTGGRETGEQFF. The V and J genes are TRBV18 and TRBJ2-1, with TRBD2 as a possible D gene (7 bases). The CDR3 runs 17 residues. V lost 1 base to trimming and J lost 9 bases, with 22 bases between them. Germline assignment: CDR1 KGHSH and CDR2 LQKENI.

The chain joins TRBV28 to TRBJ2-7, with 11 bases fitting TRBD2. In germline, CDR1 is MDHEN, CDR2 SYDVKM. The CDR3 is 18 amino acids. The V gene end was trimmed by 4 bases and the J gene end by 3 bases; junction bases not matched to a gene: 14. The CDR3 DNA follows: TGTGCCAGCAGTTCCGTCGTCAGGACCGGGACTAGCGGCTACGAGCAGTACTTC. This translates into CASSSVVRTGTSGYEQYF.